This is a list of T cell receptor beta chains from one sample in a study of response to subunit inactivated influenza vaccine. Using its own MiXCR run on the RT-PCR reads, TCRdb lists one record per CDR3 protein. The data show over 650,000 distinct CDR3 sequences, less than 20% seen once. This specimen consisted of PBMCs from blood, obtained 5 to 6 days after vaccination. These TCRs come from a man between 50 and 59 years old who received an inactivated influenza vaccine. Each CDR3 is given with its conserved first and last residue. The D gene is left open where the match is weak. Where a row states a size, it is once, few, many or the class of an expanded clone; other rows omit it.

D gene: .
J gene: TRBJ2-1
clone size: .
V gene: TRBV29-1
CDR3 DNA: TGCAGCGTGGGCGACCCCTCCTACAATGAGCAGTTCTTC
CDR3 protein: CSVGDPSYNEQFF

D gene: .
J gene: TRBJ2-2
clone size: .
V gene: TRBV6-5
CDR3 DNA: TGTGCCAGCTGTTCTAGTCTTAACACCGGGGAGCTGTTTTTT
CDR3 protein: CASCSSLNTGELFF

D gene: .
J gene: TRBJ1-2
clone size: .
V gene: TRBV5-1
CDR3 DNA: TGCGCCAGCAGCTTGACCCCGGACAGATGGAACTATGGCTACACCTTC
CDR3 protein: CASSLTPDRWNYGYTF

D gene: .
J gene: TRBJ2-6
clone size: .
V gene: TRBV5-6
CDR3 DNA: TGTGCCAGCAGCTTGGTAGGCAGGGGGGCGTTTTCTGGGGCCAACGTCCTGACTTTC
CDR3 protein: CASSLVGRGAFSGANVLTF

D gene: TRBD1
J gene: TRBJ2-7
clone size: few
V gene: TRBV3-1
CDR3 DNA: TGTGCCAGCAGCCAACGAATAGGGGGCGACTGGAACTTC
CDR3 protein: CASSQRIGGDWNF

D gene: TRBD1
J gene: TRBJ2-7
clone size: .
V gene: TRBV12-3/TRBV12-4
CDR3 DNA: TGTGCCAGCAGTTCGACAGGGGCGACCACCTACGAGCAGTACTTC
CDR3 protein: CASSSTGATTYEQYF

D gene: .
J gene: TRBJ2-1
clone size: few
V gene: TRBV7-2
CDR3 DNA: TGTGCCAGCAGCTTAGGCGAGGCCGGTGAGCAGTTCTTC
CDR3 protein: CASSLGEAGEQFF

D gene: .
J gene: TRBJ2-1
clone size: .
V gene: TRBV6-1
CDR3 DNA: TGTGCCAGCAGCCCCCGCGTTGGGGGAAAGGGCAATGAGCAGTTCTTC
CDR3 protein: CASSPRVGGKGNEQFF

D gene: .
J gene: TRBJ2-5
clone size: few
V gene: TRBV6-5
CDR3 DNA: TGTGCCAGCAGTTACTCGACGCCGGAGACCCAGTACTTC
CDR3 protein: CASSYSTPETQYF

D gene: .
J gene: TRBJ2-7
clone size: many
V gene: TRBV29-1
CDR3 DNA: TGCACCGCGGCTCCCAGCACCCCTCCTTACGAGCAGTACTTC
CDR3 protein: CTAAPSTPPYEQYF

D gene: TRBD2
J gene: TRBJ2-1
clone size: .
V gene: TRBV7-8
CDR3 DNA: TGTGCCAGCAGCCTAGGGGGAGCGGGAGGGCCCTACAATGAGCAGTTCTTC
CDR3 protein: CASSLGGAGGPYNEQFF

D gene: .
J gene: TRBJ2-7
clone size: .
V gene: TRBV6-5
CDR3 DNA: TGTGCCAGCATTTCCGGGATAGGGGACTACGAGCAGTACTTC
CDR3 protein: CASISGIGDYEQYF

D gene: .
J gene: TRBJ2-3
clone size: few
V gene: TRBV2
CDR3 DNA: TGTGCCAGCAGCGGACTAACGGCAGATACGCAGTATTTT
CDR3 protein: CASSGLTADTQYF

D gene: TRBD1
J gene: TRBJ1-5
clone size: .
V gene: TRBV20-1
CDR3 DNA: TGCAGTGCTTACAGGGGAGGTAACAATCAGCCCCAGCATTTT
CDR3 protein: CSAYRGGNNQPQHF

D gene: .
J gene: TRBJ1-2
clone size: few
V gene: TRBV18
CDR3 DNA: TGTGCCAGCTCACCGGGGGAATTCAACTATGGCTACACCTTC
CDR3 protein: CASSPGEFNYGYTF

D gene: .
J gene: TRBJ2-1
clone size: many
V gene: TRBV7-7
CDR3 DNA: TGTGCTAGCAGCTCCGGATTAGGGATAGACAATGAGCAGTTCTTC
CDR3 protein: CASSSGLGIDNEQFF

D gene: TRBD1
J gene: TRBJ2-3
clone size: .
V gene: TRBV6-1
CDR3 DNA: TGTGCCAGCAGTCCAGGGACAGGGGTGTGGGACACAGATACGCAGTATTTT
CDR3 protein: CASSPGTGVWDTDTQYF

D gene: .
J gene: TRBJ2-7
clone size: few
V gene: TRBV5-1
CDR3 DNA: TGCGCCAGCAGGGAGGGGTTCACCTACGAGCAGTACTTC
CDR3 protein: CASREGFTYEQYF

D gene: TRBD1
J gene: TRBJ2-5
clone size: .
V gene: TRBV11-2
CDR3 DNA: TGTGCCAGCAGCTTTCGCCTCCGGGGGACAGGGGGCGAGACCCAGTACTTC
CDR3 protein: CASSFRLRGTGGETQYF

D gene: .
J gene: TRBJ1-1
clone size: few
V gene: TRBV4-3
CDR3 DNA: TGCGCCAGCAGCCAAGGGGGCTCTCGGACAGAGAAAGCTTTCTTT
CDR3 protein: CASSQGGSRTEKAFF

D gene: TRBD1
J gene: TRBJ1-2
clone size: .
V gene: TRBV20-1
CDR3 DNA: TGCAGTGCTAACCGGGACAGCCTTACCTATGGCTACACCTTC
CDR3 protein: CSANRDSLTYGYTF

D gene: .
J gene: TRBJ2-1
clone size: few
V gene: TRBV28
CDR3 DNA: TGTGCCAGCAACAACAGGGAGAATGAGCAGTTCTTC
CDR3 protein: CASNNRENEQFF

D gene: .
J gene: TRBJ2-2
clone size: .
V gene: TRBV5-1
CDR3 DNA: TGCGCCAGCAGGATATCTAGCCTAACCGGGGAGCTGTTTTTT
CDR3 protein: CASRISSLTGELFF

D gene: .
J gene: TRBJ2-5
clone size: .
V gene: TRBV11-2
CDR3 DNA: TGTGCCAGCAGCTTACAAGGGGGCGCGGGAACCCAGTACTTC
CDR3 protein: CASSLQGGAGTQYF

D gene: .
J gene: TRBJ1-2
clone size: few
V gene: TRBV4-1
CDR3 DNA: TGCGCCAGCAGTCAGGACCGGGGACCATACTATGGCTACACCTTC
CDR3 protein: CASSQDRGPYYGYTF

D gene: .
J gene: TRBJ1-1
clone size: few
V gene: TRBV4-2
CDR3 DNA: TGTGCCAGCAGCCACCCGGATGTCTCTGAAGCTTTCTTT
CDR3 protein: CASSHPDVSEAFF

D gene: TRBD1
J gene: TRBJ1-1
clone size: .
V gene: TRBV28
CDR3 DNA: TGTGCCAGCAGTAGAGGCGACAGGGAGAACACTGAAGCTTTCTTT
CDR3 protein: CASSRGDRENTEAFF

D gene: .
J gene: TRBJ2-1
clone size: few
V gene: TRBV30
CDR3 DNA: TGTGCCTCCCCGGGGGACACTTACAATGAGCAGTTCTTC
CDR3 protein: CASPGDTYNEQFF

D gene: TRBD2
J gene: TRBJ2-7
clone size: once
V gene: TRBV5-6
CDR3 DNA: TGTGCCAGGAGCGGGGGACCGCCGAGCTCCTACGAGCAGTACTTC
CDR3 protein: CARSGGPPSSYEQYF

D gene: .
J gene: TRBJ2-7
clone size: .
V gene: TRBV7-6
CDR3 DNA: TGTGCCAGCAGCTCCAGTTGGGAAGTCTCCTACGAGCAGTACTTC
CDR3 protein: CASSSSWEVSYEQYF

D gene: .
J gene: TRBJ1-5
clone size: .
V gene: TRBV4-1
CDR3 DNA: TGCGCCAGCAGCCAAGAAGGAGTGGGCAATCAGCCCCAGCATTTT
CDR3 protein: CASSQEGVGNQPQHF

D gene: TRBD1
J gene: TRBJ2-1
clone size: .
V gene: TRBV20-1
CDR3 DNA: TGCAGTACCGGGACAGGGGGTCACAATGAGCAGTTCTTC
CDR3 protein: CSTGTGGHNEQFF

D gene: .
J gene: TRBJ2-2
clone size: .
V gene: TRBV30
CDR3 DNA: TGTGCCTGGAGTGTTCTAACCGGGGAGCTGTTTTTT
CDR3 protein: CAWSVLTGELFF

D gene: TRBD2
J gene: TRBJ2-7
clone size: few
V gene: TRBV20-1
CDR3 DNA: TGCAGTGCTAGCCAGCTAGCGGGAGCGTACGAGCAGTACTTC
CDR3 protein: CSASQLAGAYEQYF

D gene: TRBD2
J gene: TRBJ2-1
clone size: .
V gene: TRBV2
CDR3 DNA: TGTGCCAGCAGTGAGTCTGGACTAGCGGAGAGCTCCTACAATGAGCAGTTCTTC
CDR3 protein: CASSESGLAESSYNEQFF

D gene: TRBD2
J gene: TRBJ2-1
clone size: .
V gene: TRBV28
CDR3 DNA: TGTGCCAGCAGTTTCCCTTCTAGCGGGAGGGGGAATGAGCAGTTCTTC
CDR3 protein: CASSFPSSGRGNEQFF

D gene: .
J gene: TRBJ2-5
clone size: .
V gene: TRBV24-1
CDR3 DNA: TGTGCCACCAGACCTAAAGGGGGAGACCAAGAGACCCAGTACTTC
CDR3 protein: CATRPKGGDQETQYF

D gene: TRBD2
J gene: TRBJ2-1
clone size: few
V gene: TRBV7-9
CDR3 DNA: TGTGCCAGCAGCCCTCCGGGACTAGAAGGCCTAATTGAGCAGTTCTTC
CDR3 protein: CASSPPGLEGLIEQFF

D gene: TRBD1
J gene: TRBJ2-1
clone size: many
V gene: TRBV7-8
CDR3 DNA: TGTGCCAGCAGCTTGAAGAGGGGGCAACGCTACAATGAGCAGTTCTTC
CDR3 protein: CASSLKRGQRYNEQFF

D gene: TRBD1
J gene: TRBJ2-5
clone size: .
V gene: TRBV18
CDR3 DNA: TGTGCCAGCTCACCCTCGGACAGGCGGAAATACTTC
CDR3 protein: CASSPSDRRKYF

D gene: TRBD2
J gene: TRBJ2-5
clone size: .
V gene: TRBV7-3
CDR3 DNA: TGTGCCAGCAGCCCAGGGACTAGCGGAACGACCCAAGAGACCCAGTACTTC
CDR3 protein: CASSPGTSGTTQETQYF

D gene: .
J gene: TRBJ1-5
clone size: few
V gene: TRBV4-3
CDR3 DNA: TGCGCCAGCAGCCAAGACAGGGCCTACCAGCCCCAGCATTTT
CDR3 protein: CASSQDRAYQPQHF

D gene: TRBD2
J gene: TRBJ2-3
clone size: .
V gene: TRBV5-1
CDR3 DNA: TGCGCCAGCAGCTTGAGCCCCGCTAGCGGGGGGGCCAGGCGGGATACGCAGTATTTT
CDR3 protein: CASSLSPASGGARRDTQYF

D gene: TRBD2
J gene: TRBJ2-3
clone size: few
V gene: TRBV12-3/TRBV12-4
CDR3 DNA: TGTGCCAGCAGTCCGAGCGGGGGGGCATGGGATACGCAGTATTTT
CDR3 protein: CASSPSGGAWDTQYF

D gene: .
J gene: TRBJ1-2
clone size: .
V gene: TRBV6-1
CDR3 DNA: TGTGCCAGCAGAACCCCGGGGGGCCACTATGGCTACACCTTC
CDR3 protein: CASRTPGGHYGYTF

D gene: .
J gene: TRBJ1-3
clone size: .
V gene: TRBV4-2
CDR3 DNA: TGTGCCAGCAGCCAAGATTCCGCCAGTCACTCTGGAAACACCATATATTTT
CDR3 protein: CASSQDSASHSGNTIYF